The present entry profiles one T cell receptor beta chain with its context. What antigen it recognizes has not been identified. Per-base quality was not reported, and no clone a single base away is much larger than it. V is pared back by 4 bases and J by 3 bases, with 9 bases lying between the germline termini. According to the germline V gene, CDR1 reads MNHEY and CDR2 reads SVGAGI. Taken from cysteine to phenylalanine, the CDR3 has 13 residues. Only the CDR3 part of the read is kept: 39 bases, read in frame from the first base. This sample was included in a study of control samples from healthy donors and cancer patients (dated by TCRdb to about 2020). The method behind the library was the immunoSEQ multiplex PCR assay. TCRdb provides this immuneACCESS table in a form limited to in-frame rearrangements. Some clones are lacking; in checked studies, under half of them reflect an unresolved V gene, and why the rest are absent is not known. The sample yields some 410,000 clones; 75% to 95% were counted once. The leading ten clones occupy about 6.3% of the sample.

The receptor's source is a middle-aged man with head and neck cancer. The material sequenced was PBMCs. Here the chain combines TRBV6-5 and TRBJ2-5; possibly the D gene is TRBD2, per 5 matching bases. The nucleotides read TGTGCCAGCAGTTTCCGGGGAGAAGAGACCCAGTACTTC. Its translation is CASSFRGEETQYF.